The text below deals with one TCR beta chain. Its antigen is not identified. This sample stems from a study of CD8+CD57+ T cells in acquired aplastic anemia. Study overall: Average DNA yield from sorted CD4+ and CD8+ cells was 3.2 ug.

Trimming took 7 bases from V and 0 from J; bases not matched to a gene: 9. The V gene's germline CDR1 is WSHSY and CDR2 SAAADI. The CDR3 sequence is 15 residues long. The template used for profiling TCR beta VDJ and CDR3 was genomic DNA. TCRdb used MiXCR to reprocess the reads, holding one entry per CDR3 protein. The data hold more than 150,000 distinct CDR3 sequences, with over 40% observed a single time. CD8+CD57+ cell expansion had been shown by flow cytometry in patients chosen for sequencing. Patients were therapy-naive when their blood was sampled. Findings and limits, study-wide: Common to patients and controls were 25 to 30 CD8+ CDR3 sequences.

Sequenced input: sorted CD4+, CD8+, or CD8+CD57+ T cells (not recorded which) from PBMCs. The V gene is TRBV10-2, the J gene TRBJ2-7, with 7 bases lining up with TRBD1. This receptor was obtained from a human donor with aplastic anemia. The CDR3 region has the DNA TGCGCCAGCATTTTAGACAGGGCCAGCTCCTACGAGCAGTACTTC. Protein: CASILDRASSYEQYF.